A single sample is the source of the 21 T cell receptor beta chains below, sequenced in a study of OX40 agonist ivuxolimab in advanced cancers. Measured with immunoSEQ multiplex PCR; TCRdb has only the in-frame clones, and not every one. This table holds tens of thousands of clones, about 86% found once. The sequencing used CD4+ or CD8+ T cells sorted from blood, collected in a trial of the OX40 agonist ivuxolimab. The receptors shown here come from an adult with an advanced solid tumor such as melanoma, head and neck, liver or kidney cancer.

The DNA of the CDR3 is TGTGCCAGCAGCTATAGCGGGGGGGCCTATGGGCAGTATTTT. Translation gives CASSYSGGAYGQYF. V gene TRBV5-4 combines with J gene TRBJ2-3; 11 bases fit TRBD2. CDR3 length: 14 residues. After removal of 3 bases from V and 11 bases from J, the junction contained 8 bases not matched to a gene. Germline V gives CDR1 SGHNT, CDR2 YYREEE (reference sequence).

The chain combines TRBV6-1 with TRBJ1-2, with D perhaps matching TRBD1 (5 bases). V gave up 6 bases and J gave up 7 bases, with 12 bases separating them. The CDR3 contains 12 residues. Germline V gene lookup returns CDR1 MNHNS and CDR2 SASEGT. CDR3 protein: CASRTDFRGYTF. In nucleotides, the CDR3 is TGTGCCAGCAGGACAGATTTCCGTGGCTACACCTTC.

This clone has a handful of counts. The rearrangement links TRBV19 to TRBJ1-3; 7 bases fit TRBD1. Per the germline V gene, CDR1 is LNHDA and CDR2 is SQIVND (reference sequence). The CDR3 is made up of 16 amino acids. J gave up 3 bases and V 5 bases, and 10 bases lay outside the gene matches. Here the CDR3 DNA reads TGTGCCAGTAGTCAAGGATCCAGGGGGATTGGAAACACCATATATTTT. Translation: CASSQGSRGIGNTIYF.

Written as DNA, the CDR3 is TGTGCCAGCAGCTTAACCCCGCGGACTGAAGCTTTCTTT. Its translation is CASSLTPRTEAFF. This sequence joins TRBV7-3 and TRBJ1-1; D is ambiguous. V dropped 0 bases and J dropped 5 bases, with 7 bases sitting between them. The CDR3 spans 13 residues. The germline gives CDR1 SGHTA, CDR2 FQGTGA.

This clone occurred a few times. The gene calls are TRBV5-8 and TRBJ1-5; D might be TRBD1 (5 bases). V was shortened by 4 bases and J by 6 bases, with 11 bases between the two germline ends. The CDR3 sequence is 13 residues long. CDR1 is SGHTS, CDR2 YDEGEE, per germline. This chain's CDR3 is CASSNLQGQPQHF. The DNA for the CDR3 is TGTGCCAGCAGCAATCTGCAGGGTCAGCCCCAGCATTTT.

This chain connects TRBV12-2 to TRBJ2-1; TRBD2, as called in the table, went unchecked against the DNA. TRBV12-2 is labeled a pseudogene. The CDR3 has 15 residues. This chain's CDR3 is CASRHPGLESHEQFF. The CDR3 DNA reads as TGTGCAAGTCGCCACCCGGGACTCGAGAGCCATGAGCAGTTCTTC.

The chain joins TRBV7-2 to TRBJ2-7, with 7 bases lining up with TRBD2. In germline, CDR1 is SGHTA, CDR2 FQGNSA. The CDR3 covers 13 residues. J lost 4 bases, V lost 5 bases, and 5 bases had no gene match. Written as DNA, the CDR3 is TGTGCCAGCAGCAGGGACTATCAGTACGAGCAGTACTTC. Its translation: CASSRDYQYEQYF.

The table lists this clone with many counts. The rearrangement links TRBV5-4 to TRBJ1-4; no reliable D call. CDR3 length: 14 residues. Trimming removed 2 bases from V and 3 bases from J, with 8 bases in between. Germline V gene lookup returns CDR1 SGHNT and CDR2 YYREEE (reference sequence). CDR3 amino acids: CASSLEGPNEKLFF. Here the CDR3 DNA reads TGTGCCAGCAGCTTAGAGGGCCCTAATGAAAAACTGTTTTTT.

The chain employs TRBV5-1 and TRBJ1-2, with 7 bases aligning to TRBD1. The trim removed 0 bases at V and 1 base at J, leaving 3 bases unmatched. The germline V gene has CDR1 SGHRS and CDR2 YFSETQ. The CDR3 extends over 15 amino acids. CDR3 nucleotide sequence: TGCGCCAGCAGCTTGGGGACAGGAATTAACTATGGCTACACCTTC. Protein sequence: CASSLGTGINYGYTF.

CDR3 in DNA: TGTGCCAGTAGTTCATCAGGGGGCGCGGGTGAAAAACTGTTTTTT. Amino acid sequence: CASSSSGGAGEKLFF. The V and J genes are TRBV19 and TRBJ1-4; 8 bases agree with TRBD1. CDR1 is LNHDA, CDR2 SQIVND, per germline (reference sequence). The CDR3 spans 15 residues. Trimming at V came to 5 bases and at J to 7 bases, leaving 9 bases not matched to a gene.

The chain employs TRBV6-1 and TRBJ1-5, with D possibly being TRBD1 (5 bases). Germline CDR1 MNHNS, CDR2 SASEGT. Trimming stripped 7 bases from V and 1 base from J, with 8 bases between. The CDR3 sequence is 13 residues long. The CDR3 sequence: CASTWDSNQPQHF. Written as DNA, the CDR3 is TGTGCCAGCACATGGGACAGCAATCAGCCCCAGCATTTT.

V usage is TRBV14 and J usage is TRBJ1-4; D gene uncertain. V lost 2 bases and J 3 bases, leaving 10 bases between the germline ends. Germline CDR1 is SGHDN and CDR2 is FVKESK. There are 15 residues in the CDR3. The DNA of the CDR3 is TGTGCCAGCAGCCAAAGGCACCGAGCTAATGAAAAACTGTTTTTT. It is translated as CASSQRHRANEKLFF. Variable domain in full (rest from reference TRBV14 and TRBJ1-4): EAGVTQFPSHSVIEKGQTVTLRCDPISGHDNLYWYRRVMGKEIKFLLHFVKESKQDESGMPNNRFLAERTGGTYSTLKVQPAELEDSGVYFCASSQRHRANEKLFFGSGTQLSVL.

The genes are TRBV6-6 and TRBJ2-5; 8 bases align to TRBD2. Germline V gene data show CDR1 as MNHNY and CDR2 as SVGAGI (reference sequence). CDR3 length equals 14 residues. The junction had 7 bases not matched to a gene; V was cut back by 6 bases and J by 4 bases. The CDR3 nucleotides read TGTGCCAGCAGACGAACTAGCGGAGGAGAGACCCAGTACTTC. Protein sequence: CASRRTSGGETQYF.

This chain connects TRBV29-1 to TRBJ2-5; 7 bases line up with TRBD2. The length of the CDR3 is 15 residues. CDR1 and CDR2 from the germline V gene are SQVTM and ANQGSEA. The J segment lost 6 bases and the V segment lost 4 bases, leaving 14 bases of the junction unmatched. The CDR3 spells CSVGGRPGGSKTQYF. The CDR3 DNA reads TGCAGCGTTGGGGGACGGCCCGGGGGGTCAAAGACCCAGTACTTC.

The chain uses TRBV7-9 and TRBJ2-3; 7 bases are shared with TRBD2. The CDR3 length is 14 residues. V was pared by 2 bases and J by 6 bases, with 5 bases of the junction left unmatched. Germline V gene lookup returns CDR1 SEHNR and CDR2 FQNEAQ (reference sequence). The CDR3 bases are TGTGCCAGCAGCTTAATGAGTAGCGGGGATACGCAGTATTTT. Its protein is CASSLMSSGDTQYF.

The chain combines TRBV19 with TRBJ2-7; D ambiguous. The V end was cut by 3 bases, the J end by 3 bases, with 9 bases between. Germline V lookup: CDR1 LNHDA, CDR2 SQIVND (reference sequence). This CDR3 region has 13 residues. The CDR3 is CASSIDKDYEQYF. The CDR3, as DNA: TGTGCCAGTAGTATTGACAAGGACTACGAGCAGTACTTC.

J is TRBJ2-5 and V is TRBV7-8; 9 bases agree with TRBD1. The ends lost 5 bases at V and 4 bases at J; junction bases unmatched: 5. The germline CDR1 and CDR2 sequences are SGHVS and FQNEAQ. There are 14 residues in the CDR3. The CDR3 DNA sequence: TGTGCCAGCAGCACCCACAGGGGGCGAGAGACCCAGTACTTC. Translation: CASSTHRGRETQYF. The full variable domain, rest sourced from reference TRBV7-8 and TRBJ2-5, is GAGVSQSPRYKVAKRGQDVALRCDPISGHVSLFWYQQALGQGPEFLTYFQNEAQLDKSGLPSDRFFAERPEGSVSTLKIQRTQQEDSAVYLCASSTHRGRETQYFGPGTRLLVL.

The chain employs TRBV19 and TRBJ2-3, with 10 bases that match TRBD2. Germline lookup yields CDR1 LNHDA and CDR2 SQIVND (reference sequence). This CDR3 has 15 amino acids. V lost 6 bases, J lost 2 bases, and 5 bases stayed unmatched. DNA of the CDR3: TGTGCCAGTAGACCCGGACTAGCGGTCACAGATACGCAGTATTTT. Protein: CASRPGLAVTDTQYF.

The chain links TRBV30 to TRBJ2-1; 8 bases match TRBD2. The CDR3 contains 14 residues. Losses at the gene ends were 1 base for V and 4 bases for J; bases not matched to a gene: 3. Germline CDR1 GTSNPN, CDR2 SVGIG (reference sequence). The CDR3 nucleotides read TGTGCCTGGAGTGACGAGCGGGGGTACAATGAGCAGTTCTTC. This sequence encodes CAWSDERGYNEQFF.

This clone has just one count. The rearrangement uses TRBV2 and TRBJ2-5, with no clear D. Deletions cut 4 bases from V and 4 bases from J, with 4 bases between. This CDR3 has 11 amino acids. Germline V gives CDR1 SNHLY, CDR2 FYNNEI. The DNA of the CDR3 is TGTGCCAGCAGTGTTCGAGAGACCCAGTACTTC. This sequence encodes CASSVRETQYF.

This sequence joins TRBV7-2 and TRBJ2-1; D is perhaps TRBD2 (7 bases). Germline V gene data show CDR1 as SGHTA and CDR2 as FQGNSA. This CDR3 is 15 amino acids long. V was shortened by 1 base and J by 9 bases, with 16 bases between the two germline ends. The CDR3 DNA reads TGTGCCAGCAGCTTAGGGAGGGGGGGCATCGGTGAGCAGTTCTTC. It specifies CASSLGRGGIGEQFF.